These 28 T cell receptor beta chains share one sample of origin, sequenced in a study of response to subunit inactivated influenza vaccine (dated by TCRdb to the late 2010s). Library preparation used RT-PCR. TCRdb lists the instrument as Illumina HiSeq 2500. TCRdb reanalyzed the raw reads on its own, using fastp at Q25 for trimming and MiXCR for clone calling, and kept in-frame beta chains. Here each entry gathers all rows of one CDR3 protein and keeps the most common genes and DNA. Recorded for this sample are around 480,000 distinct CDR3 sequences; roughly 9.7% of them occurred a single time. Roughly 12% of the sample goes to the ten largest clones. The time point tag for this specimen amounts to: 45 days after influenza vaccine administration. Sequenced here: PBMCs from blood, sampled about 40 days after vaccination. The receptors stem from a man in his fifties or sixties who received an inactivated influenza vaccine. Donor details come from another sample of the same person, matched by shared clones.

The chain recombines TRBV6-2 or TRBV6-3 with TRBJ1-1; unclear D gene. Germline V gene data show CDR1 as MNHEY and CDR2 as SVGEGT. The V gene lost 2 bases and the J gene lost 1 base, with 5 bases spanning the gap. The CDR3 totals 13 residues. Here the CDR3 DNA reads TGTGCCAGCAGTTACGTTGCGAACACTGAAGCTTTCTTT. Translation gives CASSYVANTEAFF.

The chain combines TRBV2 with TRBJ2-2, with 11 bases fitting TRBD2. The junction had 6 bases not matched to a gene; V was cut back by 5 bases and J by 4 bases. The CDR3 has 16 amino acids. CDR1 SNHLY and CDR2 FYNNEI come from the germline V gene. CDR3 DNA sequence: TGTGCCAGCAGTTTCACTAGCGGGAGTATCACCGGGGAGCTGTTTTTT. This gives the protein CASSFTSGSITGELFF. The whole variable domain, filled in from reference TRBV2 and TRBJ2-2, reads EPEVTQTPSHQVTQMGQEVILRCVPISNHLYFYWYRQILGQKVEFLVSFYNNEISEKSEIFDDQFSVERPDGSNFTLKIRSTKLEDSAMYFCASSFTSGSITGELFFGEGSRLTVL.

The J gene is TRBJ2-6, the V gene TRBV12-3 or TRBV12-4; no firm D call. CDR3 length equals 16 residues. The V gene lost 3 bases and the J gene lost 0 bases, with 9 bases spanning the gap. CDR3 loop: CASSFPWSSGANVLTF. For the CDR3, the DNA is TGTGCCAGCAGTTTCCCCTGGAGCTCTGGGGCCAACGTCCTGACTTTC.

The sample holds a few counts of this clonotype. In DNA, the CDR3 is TGCAGTGCGGGGAGGGGGAACAGCTATTCACCCCTCCACTTT. The encoded protein is CSAGRGNSYSPLHF. V usage is TRBV20-1 and J usage is TRBJ1-6, with D maybe TRBD1 (6 bases). The CDR3 is 14 residues long. V lost 6 bases, J lost 8 bases, and 17 bases lay in between. The germline V gene encodes CDR1 DFQATT and CDR2 SNEGSKA (reference sequence).

Here the CDR3 DNA reads TGTGCCAGCAGGATGGCGGGAGCTCCCACCTACGAGCAGTACTTC. This codes for CASRMAGAPTYEQYF. The chain carries TRBV3-1 and TRBJ2-7; 7 nucleotides match TRBD2. Trimming at V came to 6 bases and at J to 2 bases, leaving 10 bases not matched to a gene. The length of the CDR3 is 15 residues. The germline CDR1 and CDR2 sequences are LGHDT and YNNKEL (reference sequence).

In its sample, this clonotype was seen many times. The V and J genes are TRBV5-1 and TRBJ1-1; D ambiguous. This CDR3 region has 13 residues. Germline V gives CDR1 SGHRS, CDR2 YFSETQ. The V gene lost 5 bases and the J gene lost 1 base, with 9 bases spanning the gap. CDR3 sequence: CASSSPGNTEAFF. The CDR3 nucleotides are TGCGCCAGCAGTTCCCCTGGGAACACTGAAGCTTTCTTT.

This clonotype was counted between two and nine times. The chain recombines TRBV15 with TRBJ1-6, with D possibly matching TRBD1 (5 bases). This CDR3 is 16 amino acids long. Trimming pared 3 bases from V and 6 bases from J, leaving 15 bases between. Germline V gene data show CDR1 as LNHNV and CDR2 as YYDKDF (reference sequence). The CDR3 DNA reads TGTGCCACCAGCAGTCGACCGGGACGGGTTAATTCACCCCTCCACTTT. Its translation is CATSSRPGRVNSPLHF.

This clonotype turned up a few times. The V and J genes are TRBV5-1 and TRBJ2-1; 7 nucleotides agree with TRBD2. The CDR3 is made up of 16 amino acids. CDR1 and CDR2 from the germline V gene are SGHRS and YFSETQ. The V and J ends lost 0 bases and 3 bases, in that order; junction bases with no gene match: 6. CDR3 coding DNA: TGCGCCAGCAGCTTGGGCGGAGGCGGGGGCTACAATGAGCAGTTCTTC. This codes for CASSLGGGGGYNEQFF.

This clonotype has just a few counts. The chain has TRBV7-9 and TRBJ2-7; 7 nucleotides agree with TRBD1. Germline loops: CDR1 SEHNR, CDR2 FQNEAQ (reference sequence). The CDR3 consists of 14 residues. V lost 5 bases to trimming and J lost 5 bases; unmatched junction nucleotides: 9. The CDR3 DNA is TGTGCCAGCAGCCGTGCGGACAGGAGCGACGAGCAGTACTTC. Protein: CASSRADRSDEQYF.

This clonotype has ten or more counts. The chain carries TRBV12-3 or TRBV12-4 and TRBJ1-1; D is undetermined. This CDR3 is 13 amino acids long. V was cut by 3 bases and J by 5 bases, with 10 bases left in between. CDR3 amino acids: CASSFLGLTEAFF. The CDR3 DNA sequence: TGTGCCAGCAGTTTCCTTGGGTTGACTGAAGCTTTCTTT.

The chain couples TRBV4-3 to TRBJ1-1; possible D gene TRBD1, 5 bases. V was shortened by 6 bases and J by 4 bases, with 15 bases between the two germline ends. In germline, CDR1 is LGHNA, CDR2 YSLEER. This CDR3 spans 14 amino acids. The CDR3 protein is CASRRNRGSTEAFF. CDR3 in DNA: TGCGCCAGCAGACGTAATAGGGGTAGCACTGAAGCTTTCTTT.

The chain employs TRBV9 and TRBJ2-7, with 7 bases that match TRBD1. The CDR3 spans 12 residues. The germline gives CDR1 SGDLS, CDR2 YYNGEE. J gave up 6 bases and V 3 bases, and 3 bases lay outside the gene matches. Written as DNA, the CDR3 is TGTGCCAGCAGCGGGACAGGCCTCGAGCAGTACTTC. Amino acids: CASSGTGLEQYF.

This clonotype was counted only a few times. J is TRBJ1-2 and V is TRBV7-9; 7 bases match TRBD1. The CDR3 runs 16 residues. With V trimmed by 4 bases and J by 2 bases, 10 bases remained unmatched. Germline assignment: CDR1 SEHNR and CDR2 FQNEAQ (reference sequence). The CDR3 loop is CASSSGNRGHNYGYTF. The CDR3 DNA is TGTGCCAGCAGCTCGGGAAACAGGGGCCACAACTATGGCTACACCTTC.

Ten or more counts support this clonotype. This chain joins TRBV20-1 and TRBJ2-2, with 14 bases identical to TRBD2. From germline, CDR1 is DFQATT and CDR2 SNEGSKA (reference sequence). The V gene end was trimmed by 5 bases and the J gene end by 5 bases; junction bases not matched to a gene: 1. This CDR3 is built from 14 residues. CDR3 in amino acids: CSAWTSGGTGELFF. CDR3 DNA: TGCAGTGCTTGGACTAGCGGGGGGACCGGGGAGCTGTTTTTT.

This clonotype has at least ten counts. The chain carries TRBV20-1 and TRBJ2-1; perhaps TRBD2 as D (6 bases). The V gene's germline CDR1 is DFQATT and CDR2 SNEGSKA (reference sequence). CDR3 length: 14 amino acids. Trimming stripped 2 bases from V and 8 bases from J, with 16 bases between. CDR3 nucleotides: TGCAGTGCTAGAATACGGGGGTCAGCGCATGAGCAGTTCTTC. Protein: CSARIRGSAHEQFF.

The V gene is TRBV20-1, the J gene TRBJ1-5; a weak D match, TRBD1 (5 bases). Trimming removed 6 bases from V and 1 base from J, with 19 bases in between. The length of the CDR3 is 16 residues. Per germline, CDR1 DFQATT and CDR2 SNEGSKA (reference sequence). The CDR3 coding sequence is TGCAGTGCCAAGGGAGGGAGGGGATTAAGCAATCAGCCCCAGCATTTT. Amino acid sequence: CSAKGGRGLSNQPQHF.

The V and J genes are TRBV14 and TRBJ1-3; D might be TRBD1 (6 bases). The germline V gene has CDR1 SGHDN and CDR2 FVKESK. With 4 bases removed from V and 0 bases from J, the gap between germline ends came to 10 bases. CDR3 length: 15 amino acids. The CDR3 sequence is CASSRPGHSGNTIYF. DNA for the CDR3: TGTGCCAGCAGCCGACCGGGACACTCTGGAAACACCATATATTTT.

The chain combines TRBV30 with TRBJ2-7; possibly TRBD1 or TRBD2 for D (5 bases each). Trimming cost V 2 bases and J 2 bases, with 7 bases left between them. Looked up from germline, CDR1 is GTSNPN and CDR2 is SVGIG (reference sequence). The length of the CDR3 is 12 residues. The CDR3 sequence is CAWSRGPYEQYF. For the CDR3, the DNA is TGTGCCTGGAGTCGGGGACCCTACGAGCAGTACTTC.

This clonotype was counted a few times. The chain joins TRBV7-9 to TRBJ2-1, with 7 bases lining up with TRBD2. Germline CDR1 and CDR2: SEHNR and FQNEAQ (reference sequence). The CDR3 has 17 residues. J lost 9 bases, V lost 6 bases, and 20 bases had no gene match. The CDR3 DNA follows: TGTGCCAGCAGTACCAGCGGGCCAGCGGGACGTGGTGGTGAGCAGTTCTTC. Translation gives CASSTSGPAGRGGEQFF.

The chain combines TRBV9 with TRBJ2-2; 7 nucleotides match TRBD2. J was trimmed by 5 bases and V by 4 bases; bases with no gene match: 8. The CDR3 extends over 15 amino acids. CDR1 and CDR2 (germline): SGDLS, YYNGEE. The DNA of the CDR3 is TGTGCCAGCAGCCCCGGCAGCGGGAAAACCGGGGAGCTGTTTTTT. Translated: CASSPGSGKTGELFF.

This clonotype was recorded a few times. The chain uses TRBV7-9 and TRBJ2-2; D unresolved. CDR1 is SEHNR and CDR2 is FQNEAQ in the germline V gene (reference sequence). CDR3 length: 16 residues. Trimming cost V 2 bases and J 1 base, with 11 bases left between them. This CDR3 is CASSLLGSRNTGELFF. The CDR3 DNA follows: TGTGCCAGCAGCTTACTGGGTTCGAGGAACACCGGGGAGCTGTTTTTT.

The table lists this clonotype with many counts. The CDR3 loop is CSASQNEQYF. The CDR3 region has the DNA TGCAGTGCTAGCCAGAACGAGCAGTACTTC. The gene calls are TRBV20-1 and TRBJ2-7; D not resolved. In germline, CDR1 is DFQATT, CDR2 SNEGSKA (reference sequence). V dropped 3 bases and J dropped 5 bases, with 5 bases sitting between them. This CDR3 spans 10 amino acids.

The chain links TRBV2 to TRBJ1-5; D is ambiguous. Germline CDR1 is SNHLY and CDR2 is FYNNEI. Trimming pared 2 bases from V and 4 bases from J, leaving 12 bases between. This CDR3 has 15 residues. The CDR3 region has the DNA TGTGCCAGCAGTGAATTTGTCCTTCAGAATCAGCCCCAGCATTTT. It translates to CASSEFVLQNQPQHF.

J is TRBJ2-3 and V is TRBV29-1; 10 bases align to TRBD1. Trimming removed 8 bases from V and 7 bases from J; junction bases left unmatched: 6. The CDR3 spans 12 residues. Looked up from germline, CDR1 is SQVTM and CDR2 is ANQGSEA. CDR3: CSMGQGCNTQYF. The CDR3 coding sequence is TGCAGCATGGGACAGGGGTGTAATACGCAGTATTTT.

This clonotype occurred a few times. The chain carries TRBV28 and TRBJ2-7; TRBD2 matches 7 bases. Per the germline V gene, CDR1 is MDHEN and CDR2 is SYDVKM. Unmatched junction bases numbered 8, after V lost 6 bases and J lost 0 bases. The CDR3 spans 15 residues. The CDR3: CASSLSRGGSYEQYF. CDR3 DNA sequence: TGTGCCAGCAGCCTATCCCGCGGGGGCTCCTACGAGCAGTACTTC.

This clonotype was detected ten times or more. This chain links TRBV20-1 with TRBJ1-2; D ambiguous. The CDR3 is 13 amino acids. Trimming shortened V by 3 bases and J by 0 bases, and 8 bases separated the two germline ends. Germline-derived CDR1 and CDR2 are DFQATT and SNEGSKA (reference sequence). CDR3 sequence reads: CSARIPTNYGYTF. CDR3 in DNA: TGCAGTGCTAGGATCCCTACTAACTATGGCTACACCTTC.

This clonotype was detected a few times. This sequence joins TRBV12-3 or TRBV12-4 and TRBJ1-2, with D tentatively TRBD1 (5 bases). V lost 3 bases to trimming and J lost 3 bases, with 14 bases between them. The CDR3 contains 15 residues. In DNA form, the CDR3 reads TGTGCCAGCAGTTTTCAGGGTTCTCTCTACTATGGCTACACCTTC. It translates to CASSFQGSLYYGYTF.

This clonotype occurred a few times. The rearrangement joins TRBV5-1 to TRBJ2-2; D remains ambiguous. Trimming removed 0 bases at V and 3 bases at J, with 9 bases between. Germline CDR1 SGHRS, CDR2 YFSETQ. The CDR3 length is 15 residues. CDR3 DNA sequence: TGCGCCAGCAGCTTGGGAGGATCCGACACCGGGGAGCTGTTTTTT. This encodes CASSLGGSDTGELFF.